This TCR beta chain was recorded in a study of T cells expressing NK-cell markers. cDNA encoding TCR beta was synthesized via 5'RACE template switching incorporating UMIs. Following a re-call of the 5' RACE reads, TCRdb has one entry per CDR3 protein and lacks DNA. Across about 550,000 distinct CDR3 sequences, the top ten clones capture approximately 3.6% of the sample. Germline V lookup: CDR1 SGHRS, CDR2 YFSETQ. The CDR3 runs 14 residues. The specimen sequenced was blood T cells: a sorted CD56 or NKG2C T cell subset, CD4+ or CD8+ T cells, or bulk PBMC T cells (not recorded which). This sequence originates from a young man in good health. The rearrangement links TRBV5-1 to TRBJ2-3. The CDR3 sequence: CASSLGAVTDTQYF.